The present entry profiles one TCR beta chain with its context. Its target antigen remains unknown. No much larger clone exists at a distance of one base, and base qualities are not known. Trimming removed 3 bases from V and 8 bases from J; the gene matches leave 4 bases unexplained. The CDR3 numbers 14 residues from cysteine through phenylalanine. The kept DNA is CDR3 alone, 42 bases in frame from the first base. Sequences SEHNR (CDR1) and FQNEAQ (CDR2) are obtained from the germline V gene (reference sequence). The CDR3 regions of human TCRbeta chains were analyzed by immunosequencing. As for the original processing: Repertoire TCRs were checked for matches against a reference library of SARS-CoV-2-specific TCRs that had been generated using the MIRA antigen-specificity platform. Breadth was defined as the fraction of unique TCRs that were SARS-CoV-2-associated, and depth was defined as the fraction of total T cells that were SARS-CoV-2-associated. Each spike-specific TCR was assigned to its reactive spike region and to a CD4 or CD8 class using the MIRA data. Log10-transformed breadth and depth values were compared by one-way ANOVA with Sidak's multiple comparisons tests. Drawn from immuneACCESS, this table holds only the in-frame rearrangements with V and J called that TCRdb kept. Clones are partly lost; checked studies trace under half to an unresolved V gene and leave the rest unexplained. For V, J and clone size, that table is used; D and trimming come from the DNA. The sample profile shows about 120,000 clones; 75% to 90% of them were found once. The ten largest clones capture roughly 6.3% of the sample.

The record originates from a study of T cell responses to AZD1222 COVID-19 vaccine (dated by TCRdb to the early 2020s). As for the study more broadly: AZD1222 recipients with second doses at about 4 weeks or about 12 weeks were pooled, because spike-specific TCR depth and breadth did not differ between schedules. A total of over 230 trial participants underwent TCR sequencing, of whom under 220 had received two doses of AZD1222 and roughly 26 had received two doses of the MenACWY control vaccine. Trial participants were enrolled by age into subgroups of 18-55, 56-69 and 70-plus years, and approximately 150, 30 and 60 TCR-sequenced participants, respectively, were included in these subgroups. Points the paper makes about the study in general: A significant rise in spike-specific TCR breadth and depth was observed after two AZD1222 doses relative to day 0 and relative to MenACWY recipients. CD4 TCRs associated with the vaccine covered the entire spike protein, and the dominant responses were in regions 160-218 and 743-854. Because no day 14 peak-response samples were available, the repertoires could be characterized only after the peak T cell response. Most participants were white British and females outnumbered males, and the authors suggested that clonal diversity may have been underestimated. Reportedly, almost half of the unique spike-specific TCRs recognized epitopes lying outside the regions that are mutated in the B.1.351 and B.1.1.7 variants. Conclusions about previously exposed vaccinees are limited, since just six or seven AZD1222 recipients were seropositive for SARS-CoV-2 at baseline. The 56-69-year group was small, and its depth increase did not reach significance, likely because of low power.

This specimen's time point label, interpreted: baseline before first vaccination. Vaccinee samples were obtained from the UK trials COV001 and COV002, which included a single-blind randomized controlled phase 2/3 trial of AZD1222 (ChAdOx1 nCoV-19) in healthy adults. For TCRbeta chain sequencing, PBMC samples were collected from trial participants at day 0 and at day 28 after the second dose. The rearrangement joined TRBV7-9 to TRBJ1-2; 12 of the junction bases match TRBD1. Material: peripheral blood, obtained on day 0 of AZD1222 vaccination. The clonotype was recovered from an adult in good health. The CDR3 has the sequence CASSLGQGAIGYTF. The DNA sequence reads TGTGCCAGCAGCTTGGGACAGGGGGCAATAGGCTACACCTTC.